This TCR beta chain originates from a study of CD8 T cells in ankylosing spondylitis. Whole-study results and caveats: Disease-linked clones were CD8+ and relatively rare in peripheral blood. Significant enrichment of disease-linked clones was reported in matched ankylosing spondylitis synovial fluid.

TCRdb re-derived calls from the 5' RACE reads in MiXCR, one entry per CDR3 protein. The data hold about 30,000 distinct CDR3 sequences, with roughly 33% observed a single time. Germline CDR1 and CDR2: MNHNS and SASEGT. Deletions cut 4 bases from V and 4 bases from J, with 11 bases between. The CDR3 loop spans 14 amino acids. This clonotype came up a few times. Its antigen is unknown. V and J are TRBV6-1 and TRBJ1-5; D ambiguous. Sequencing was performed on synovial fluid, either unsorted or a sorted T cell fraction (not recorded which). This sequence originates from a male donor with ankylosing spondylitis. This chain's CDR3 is CASSVFGPNQPQHF. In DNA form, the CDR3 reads TGTGCCAGCAGTGTTTTCGGGCCTAATCAGCCCCAGCATTTT.